This T cell receptor (beta chain) was identified in a study of Graves' ophthalmopathy and Graves' hyperthyroidism. General study findings and limits: Among expanded thyroid clonotypes above 0.001 frequency, most also occurred in blood. It was with 70.59% sensitivity and 72% to 75% specificity that the model predicted ophthalmopathy progression.

This CDR3 has 15 amino acids. Trimming left V 2 bases short and J 7 bases short, with 17 bases between. The germline V gene encodes CDR1 ENHRY and CDR2 SYGVKD. For repertoire sequencing, the TCR beta CDR3 regions were amplified from RNA transcripts. In the first round, RT-PCR was carried out with HTBI primers, and a multiplex PCR formed the second round. Each CDR3 protein gets one entry after TCRdb re-called the multiplex PCR reads with MiXCR. The data show 900,000 to 1,200,000 distinct CDR3 sequences, with about two fifths seen just once and roughly 10% held by the top ten. As concerns this clonotype: Its specificity is not known.

The source is an adult man with Graves' hyperthyroidism. Input material: peripheral blood or thyroid tissue (not recorded which). The chain is built from TRBV10-3 and TRBJ1-2, with D uncertain. CDR3 in DNA: TGTGCCATCAGTGAGCCCGGGTTCAGATCTGGTGGCTACACCTTC. Translation: CAISEPGFRSGGYTF.